This T cell receptor beta chain was observed in a study of T cells after yellow fever vaccination. Broader study findings: Few clonotypes appeared in both CD4 and CD8 compartments. Clones from primary vaccination mostly reappeared after the booster (roughly 95% CD4, over 85% CD8).

The CDR3 is 17 residues long. CDR1 is MGHRA, CDR2 YSYEKL, per germline. The junction had 10 bases not matched to a gene; V was cut back by 4 bases and J by 5 bases. For this clonotype: Its specificity is unknown.

A universal primer site and UMIs were added as TCR cDNA was made by 5'RACE template switching. TCRdb re-called the 5' RACE reads with MiXCR, one entry per CDR3 protein. The sample contains a few hundred thousand distinct CDR3 sequences, under 5% of which appear only once. This TCR came from a man younger than 35 who received the YFV17D yellow fever vaccine. The source was PBMCs, collected 5 days after the yellow fever booster vaccination. The chain combines TRBV4-1 with TRBJ2-1; TRBD2 matches 11 bases. CDR3 region: CASSLWSGTSGNNEQFF. In DNA form, the CDR3 reads TGCGCCAGCAGCCTATGGTCCGGGACTAGCGGTAACAATGAGCAGTTCTTC.